This T cell receptor beta chain stems from a study of T cell responses to AZD1222 COVID-19 vaccine. Some clones are missing from TCRdb's copy, which holds only in-frame ones; the method was immunoSEQ multiplex PCR. The table has roughly 99,000 clones, roughly nine tenths seen once. CDR1 is SGHKS, CDR2 YYEKEE, per germline (reference sequence). Trimming pared 1 base from V and 0 bases from J, leaving 13 bases between. The CDR3 contains 17 residues. For this clone: As yet, its antigen is unknown.

Whole-study findings and limits: Clonal diversity was possibly underestimated, and white British individuals and females predominated among donors.

This clonotype was sampled from an adult who received the AZD1222 COVID-19 vaccine. This specimen consisted of peripheral blood, obtained 28 days after the second AZD1222 dose. This chain uses TRBV5-5 with TRBJ1-4; no clear D. DNA of the CDR3: TGTGCCAGCAGCTTGTTTCCAGTGTTTGCAACTAATGAAAAACTGTTTTTT. This translates into CASSLFPVFATNEKLFF.